The 9 T cell receptor beta chains reported below all come from one sample, sequenced in a study of CD8+ T cells in alopecia areata. cDNA reverse transcribed from extracted RNA served as the sequencing template. Libraries were prepared by immunoSEQ multiplex PCR; TCRdb keeps only in-frame clonotypes and omits some of them. The data show some 110,000 clones, about 61% seen once. Treatment described: oral pan-JAK inhibitor, 5-10 mg twice daily. Sample: CD8+ T cells sorted from blood, taken at week 4, from a patient treated with tofacitinib. The receptors stem from a human donor with alopecia areata.

This clone was seen once. The chain links TRBV6-1 to TRBJ1-5; D gene ambiguous. This CDR3 is built from 14 residues. Germline CDR1 is MNHNS and CDR2 is SASEGT. V shed 8 bases and J shed 0 bases, with 11 bases lying between them. The CDR3 here is CASVRAYSNQPQHF. For the CDR3, the DNA is TGTGCCAGCGTACGTGCCTATAGCAATCAGCCCCAGCATTTT.

This sequence joins TRBV14 and TRBJ2-7; 9 bases are a match to TRBD1. This CDR3 region has 13 residues. J was trimmed by 5 bases and V by 3 bases; bases with no gene match: 2. CDR1 is SGHDN, CDR2 FVKESK, per germline. This CDR3 is CASSQGQGDEQYF. As DNA, the CDR3 is TGTGCCAGCAGCCAGGGACAGGGTGACGAGCAGTACTTC.

The chain links TRBV27 to TRBJ2-5; D is uncertain. In germline, CDR1 is MNHEY, CDR2 SMNVEV (reference sequence). The CDR3 extends over 13 amino acids. V was trimmed by 5 bases and J by 3 bases, leaving 10 bases between them. The CDR3 here is CASSANAEETQYF. CDR3 nucleotides: TGTGCCAGCAGTGCAAACGCCGAAGAGACCCAGTACTTC.

The chain carries TRBV4-3 and TRBJ2-3; D not certain. The CDR3 totals 12 residues. The V gene's germline CDR1 is LGHNA and CDR2 YSLEER. Between the trimmed V and J ends, which lost 0 bases and 2 bases, there was a span of 0 bases. The CDR3: CASSQDTDTQYF. CDR3 nucleotide sequence: TGCGCCAGCAGCCAAGACACAGATACGCAGTATTTT.

The chain recombines TRBV5-1 with TRBJ2-5; D may be TRBD2 (6 bases). The CDR3 loop spans 13 amino acids. Trimming shortened V by 6 bases and J by 7 bases, and 16 bases separated the two germline ends. Per germline, CDR1 SGHRS and CDR2 YFSETQ. The CDR3 DNA reads TGCGCCAGCACGTCCGGGGGAGCGGGGACCCAGTACTTC. This translates into CASTSGGAGTQYF.

This sequence joins TRBV7-9 and TRBJ2-1; D may correspond to TRBD1 or TRBD2 (6 bases each). The CDR3 sequence is 15 residues long. Trimming cost V 5 bases and J 4 bases, with 15 bases left between them. The germline V gene has CDR1 SEHNR and CDR2 FQNEAQ (reference sequence). The CDR3 DNA reads TGTGCCAGCAGCCTCGGGGGCGGGGTGTACAATGAGCAGTTCTTC. This translates into CASSLGGGVYNEQFF. Based on the CDR3 plus reference TRBV7-9 and TRBJ2-1, the full variable domain is DTGVSQNPRHKITKRGQNVTFRCDPISEHNRLYWYRQTLGQGPEFLTYFQNEAQLEKSRLLSDRFSAERPKGSFSTLEIQRTEQGDSAMYLCASSLGGGVYNEQFFGPGTRLTVL.

V is TRBV7-9 and J is TRBJ2-7; TRBD2 might be the D (6 bases). CDR1 SEHNR and CDR2 FQNEAQ come from the germline V gene (reference sequence). The CDR3 spans 14 residues. Trimming shortened V by 5 bases and J by 3 bases, and 14 bases separated the two germline ends. CDR3 bases: TGTGCCAGCAGCGCCGGGGAGGTGTTCTACGAGCAGTACTTC. It is translated as CASSAGEVFYEQYF.

This clone was detected a few times. This rearrangement joins TRBV7-2 to TRBJ2-5; 7 nucleotides line up with TRBD2. Losses at the gene ends were 1 base for V and 5 bases for J; bases not matched to a gene: 4. The germline V gene encodes CDR1 SGHTA and CDR2 FQGNSA. There are 14 residues in the CDR3. This CDR3 reads CASSLELAKETQYF. The CDR3 nucleotides are TGTGCCAGCAGCTTAGAACTAGCGAAGGAGACCCAGTACTTC. The whole variable domain, filled in from reference TRBV7-2 and TRBJ2-5, reads GAGVSQSPSNKVTEKGKDVELRCDPISGHTALYWYRQSLGQGLEFLIYFQGNSAPDKSGLPSDRFSAERTGGSVSTLTIQRTQQEDSAVYLCASSLELAKETQYFGPGTRLLVL.

The chain links TRBV7-2 to TRBJ1-2, with D possibly matching TRBD1 (5 bases). The CDR3 consists of 16 residues. Trimming pared 0 bases from V and 6 bases from J, leaving 17 bases between. Germline-derived CDR1 and CDR2 are SGHTA and FQGNSA. The CDR3 here is CASSLAPGGRSHGYTF. CDR3 nucleotides: TGTGCCAGCAGCTTAGCTCCTGGGGGGAGAAGTCATGGCTACACCTTC.